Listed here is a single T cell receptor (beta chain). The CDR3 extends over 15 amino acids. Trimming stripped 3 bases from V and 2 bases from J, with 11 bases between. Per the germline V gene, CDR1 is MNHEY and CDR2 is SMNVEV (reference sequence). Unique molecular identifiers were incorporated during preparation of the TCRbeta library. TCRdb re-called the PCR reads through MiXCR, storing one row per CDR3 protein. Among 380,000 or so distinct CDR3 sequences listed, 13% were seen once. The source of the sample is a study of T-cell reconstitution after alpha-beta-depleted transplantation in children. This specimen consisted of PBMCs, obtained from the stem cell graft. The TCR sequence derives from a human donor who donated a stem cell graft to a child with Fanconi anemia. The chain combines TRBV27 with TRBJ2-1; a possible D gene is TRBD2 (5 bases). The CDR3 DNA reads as TGTGCCAGCAGTTTTGAGGGATCGACCTACAATGAGCAGTTCTTC. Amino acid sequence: CASSFEGSTYNEQFF.